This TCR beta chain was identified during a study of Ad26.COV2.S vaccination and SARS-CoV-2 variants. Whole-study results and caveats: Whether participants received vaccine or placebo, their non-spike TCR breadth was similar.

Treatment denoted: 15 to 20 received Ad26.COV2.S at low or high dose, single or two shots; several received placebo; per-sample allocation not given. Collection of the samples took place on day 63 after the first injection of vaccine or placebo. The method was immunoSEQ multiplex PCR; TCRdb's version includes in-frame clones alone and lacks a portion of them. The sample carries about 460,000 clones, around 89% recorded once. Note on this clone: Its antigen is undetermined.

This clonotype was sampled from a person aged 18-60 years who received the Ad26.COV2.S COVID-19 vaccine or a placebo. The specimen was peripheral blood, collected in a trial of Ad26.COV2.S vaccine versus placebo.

CDR3 sequence reads: CASSVGVRETQYF. In DNA, the CDR3 is TGCGCCAGCAGTGTCGGGGTCAGAGAGACCCAGTACTTC. V usage is TRBV10-1 and J usage is TRBJ2-5; D may be TRBD2 (5 bases). V gave up 4 bases and J gave up 4 bases, with 10 bases separating them. The V gene's germline CDR1 is WNHNN and CDR2 SYGVQD (reference sequence). The CDR3 consists of 13 residues.